Sequencing of this T cell receptor (beta chain) was carried out in a study of Ad26.COV2.S vaccination and SARS-CoV-2 variants (dated by TCRdb to about 2021). For the study in its entirety: Donors in the vaccine arm were drawn from COV1001, a multicentre, randomized, double-blind, placebo-controlled phase I-IIa trial testing Ad26.COV2.S in healthy adults. Trial participants were randomized into five groups of five, in which low-dose or high-dose Ad26.COV2.S was given once or twice, or placebo was given on both occasions. TCRbeta repertoire sequencing was used to assess the specificity and breadth of SARS-CoV-2-reactive T cell receptors after Ad26.COV2.S vaccination. Investigators remained blinded to trial group allocation during experiments and outcome assessment. Ad26.COV2.S was given intramuscularly at 5x10^10 or 1x10^11 viral particles, as a single shot or as two shots 56 days apart. The TCR-sequenced set comprised approximately 32 samples: around 20 Ad26.COV2.S vaccine recipients, 5 placebo recipients and 8 SARS-CoV-2 convalescent individuals. Overall study outcomes, separate from this receptor: The study was not powered to compare responses between vaccine doses or regimens. Higher spike-specific TCR breadth was observed in Ad26.COV2.S recipients than in placebo recipients (P = 0.0014). According to the authors, total T cell responses may have been underestimated by the TCR breadth and depth analyses. After vaccination, substantial breadth of spike-specific CD8+ and CD4+ T cell responses was reported. Vaccine and placebo recipients had similar non-spike TCR breadth, a finding consistent with the vaccine containing only spike.

As regards this clone: Its antigen has not been determined. No per-base quality is available; no much larger clone lies one base away.

The immunoSEQ Assay was the method used to sequence TCRbeta CDR3 regions. After extraction, genomic DNA underwent amplification by bias-controlled multiplex PCR, followed by high-throughput sequencing. In the authors' own workflow: To quantify the absolute abundance of every unique TCRbeta CDR3 region, sequences were collapsed and filtered. T cell fraction was estimated by normalizing TCRbeta template counts to usable DNA, which was measured by amplifying reference genes present in all nucleated cells. Repertoire TCRs were annotated as SARS-CoV-2-specific when V gene, CDR3 amino acid sequence and J gene were exactly matched to a known reactive TCR set. The reference SARS-CoV-2 TCR set was derived from MIRA and filtered for enrichment in COVID-19-positive ImmuneCODE repertoires, a step that removed public or cross-reactive TCRs. Based on the MIRA antigens, annotated TCRs were further analysed at the level of specific ORF or position within ORF. Depth was the summed frequency of annotated unique rearrangements, while breadth was defined as annotated unique rearrangements over total unique productive rearrangements. Group comparisons of TCR breadth used two-sided Wilcoxon rank-sum tests. TCRdb retrieved this table from immuneACCESS and kept in-frame rearrangements only. Not all clones are present; in checked studies, unresolved V genes account for under half, and no reason is known for the remainder. V and J calls and clone size come straight from that table; D and trimming were deduced from the DNA. This sample has over 400,000 clones in its table, and 92% of those were observed once. Together, the top ten hold more than 1.5% of the sample.

V is pruned by 7 bases and J by 7 bases, leaving 8 bases of the junction without a gene match. The germline V gene provides CDR1 SGHVS and CDR2 FQNEAQ. The CDR3 sequence holds 14 residues, the cysteine and phenylalanine included. The read is trimmed to its CDR3 DNA, 42 bases read in frame from base 1. The treatment or condition label for this specimen denotes: approximately 18 received Ad26.COV2.S at low or high dose, single or two shots; 5 received placebo; per-sample allocation not given. For vaccine and placebo recipients, repertoires were sequenced using samples collected on day 63 after the first injection. In Cohort 1b, some 25 adults aged 18-55 years were enrolled at a single site in Boston, USA, between 29 July and 7 August 2020. Ad26.COV2.S consisted of a replication-incompetent adenovirus type 26 vector by which a prefusion-stabilized SARS-CoV-2 spike protein from the original Wuhan strain was expressed.

This TCR was recovered from a person between 18 and 65 years old who received the Ad26.COV2.S COVID-19 vaccine or a placebo. The sample consisted of peripheral blood, taken in a trial of Ad26.COV2.S vaccine versus placebo. This chain joins TRBV7-8 to TRBJ1-2, with TRBD1 matching 11 junction bases. The CDR3 sequence is CASTSRTGGSGYTF. The DNA sequence reads TGTGCCAGCACCTCGAGGACAGGGGGCTCTGGCTACACCTTC.